The clone carrying this T cell receptor (beta chain) was found a few times. TCRdb reanalysed the RT-PCR reads using MiXCR and keeps one entry per CDR3 protein. In the table there are about 960,000 distinct CDR3 sequences, around 17% of which are singletons. This record comes from a study of patients and donors after allogeneic stem cell transplantation. CDR1 is SGHTS, CDR2 YDEGEE, per germline. Losses at the gene ends were 4 bases for V and 6 bases for J; bases not matched to a gene: 16. The CDR3 runs to 16 residues. The receptor comes from a human donor who was either an allogeneic HSCT recipient or a stem cell or donor lymphocyte infusion donor (not recorded which). It is not recorded whose cells these are; they may come from a transplant donor. Sequences were obtained from blood, either unsorted or a sorted T cell fraction (not recorded which). The chain joins TRBV5-8 to TRBJ2-7; 7 nucleotides match TRBD1. CDR3 sequence: CASSPTGTAIRSEQYF. In DNA, the CDR3 is TGTGCCAGCAGCCCGACCGGGACAGCAATCAGGTCCGAGCAGTACTTC. The entire variable domain, with the rest obtained from reference TRBV5-8 and TRBJ2-7, is as follows: EAGVTQSPTHLIKTRGQQATLRCSPISGHTSVYWYQQALGLGLQFLLWYDEGEERNRGNFPPRFSGRQFPNYSSELNVNALELEDSALYLCASSPTGTAIRSEQYFGPGTRLTVT.